A selection of T cell receptor beta chains follows, all from one sample in a study of blood T cell repertoires in COVID-19. Sequencing was performed with immunoSEQ multiplex PCR; in TCRdb, only in-frame clones are kept and a portion is missing. The data contain around 300,000 clones, approximately 91% of them singletons. Sequenced material: PBMCs or T cells enriched from blood (not recorded which). The receptors originated from a woman between 35 and 50 years old who had recovered from COVID-19. The CDR3 runs from the conserved cysteine through the conserved F or W. Fields, in order: clone size, J gene, D gene, V gene, CDR3 DNA, CDR3 protein. D genes are given only for firm matches. The size entry is marked missing in some rows and otherwise reads once, few, many or a size class.

>few|TRBJ2-7|.|TRBV2
TGTGCCAGCAGGACCGACAGAAGCTCCTACGAGCAGTACTTC
CASRTDRSSYEQYF
>.|TRBJ2-2|TRBD1|TRBV19
TGTGCCAGTAGATCGGACAGGGTGGGTCCCGGGGAGCTGTTTTTT
CASRSDRVGPGELFF
>.|TRBJ2-1|.|TRBV9
TGTGCCAGCAGCTCCCAGACTGGAGGTGGTGAGCAGTTCTTC
CASSSQTGGGEQFF
>.|TRBJ2-3|TRBD2|TRBV5-1
TGCGCCAGCAGCCCAGGACTAGCGGCGCCGGATACGCAGTATTTT
CASSPGLAAPDTQYF
>.|TRBJ2-7|.|TRBV20-1
TGCAGTGCTAGGGAGATAAACGAGCAGTACTTC
CSAREINEQYF
>once|TRBJ1-1|.|TRBV18
TGTGCCAGCTCACCGGCGCAGGGAGGGAACACTGAAGCTTTCTTT
CASSPAQGGNTEAFF
>.|TRBJ2-1|.|TRBV7-8
TGTGCCAGCAGCTCGGACACCTACAATGAGCAGTTCTTC
CASSSDTYNEQFF
>.|TRBJ2-3|TRBD2|TRBV2
TGTGCCAGCAGTGAAGCAGCCGGGACTAGCGGGGGGGCGGCTTTGGATACGCAGTATTTT
CASSEAAGTSGGAALDTQYF
>once|TRBJ2-3|.|TRBV10-2
TGCGCCAGCAGTGAGTTCGTAGCGGGCACAGATACGCAGTATTTT
CASSEFVAGTDTQYF
>.|TRBJ2-5|TRBD2|TRBV7-6
TGTGCCAGCAGCTTAGTCGGGACTAGGTGGCAAGAGACCCAGTACTTC
CASSLVGTRWQETQYF
>.|TRBJ1-2|.|TRBV5-1
TGCGCCAGCAGCTTGTCCACAGCCCTCTATGGCTACACCTTC
CASSLSTALYGYTF
>once|TRBJ2-5|TRBD1|TRBV6-2/TRBV6-3
TGTGCCAGCAGTTCGGGATGGACAGGGGGAGGGGAGACCCAGTACTTC
CASSSGWTGGGETQYF
>.|TRBJ2-3|TRBD2|TRBV4-1
TGCGCCAGCAGCCGGACTAGCGGGAGGGCAGATACGCAGTATTTT
CASSRTSGRADTQYF
>.|TRBJ2-6|TRBD2|TRBV13
TGTGCCAGCAGCCACGGGACTAGCGGAAGCTCTGGGGCCAACGTCCTGACTTTC
CASSHGTSGSSGANVLTF
>.|TRBJ1-4|.|TRBV7-9
TGTGCCAGCAGTTCCCTGCGGGGGGAGGTGTTTTTT
CASSSLRGEVFF
>few|TRBJ2-5|TRBD1|TRBV9
TGTGCCAGCAGCCCGGGACAGGGCTACTTCCCAGAGACCCAGTACTTC
CASSPGQGYFPETQYF
>.|TRBJ2-7|TRBD1|TRBV5-1
TGCGCCAGCAGCTTGGGGGCAGGGGGCTACGAGCAGTACTTC
CASSLGAGGYEQYF
>.|TRBJ2-4|.|TRBV6-5
TGTGCCAGCAATTCGGGGTCAGCCAAAAACATTCAGTACTTC
CASNSGSAKNIQYF
>.|TRBJ1-5|.|TRBV18
TGTGCCAGCTCACCCGACAGTAGCAATCAGCCCCAGCATTTT
CASSPDSSNQPQHF
>.|TRBJ1-2|TRBD1|TRBV9
TGTGCCAGCAGCGTAGAAGGACAGGAAGAGGTTGGCTACACCTTC
CASSVEGQEEVGYTF
>once|TRBJ1-1|.|TRBV7-2
TGTGCCAGCAGCTTAGTGGAGGACCTAGAAGCTTTCTTT
CASSLVEDLEAFF
>.|TRBJ1-5|.|TRBV19
TGTGCCAGTAGTGTAGGGACTTATAGCAATCAGCCCCAGCATTTT
CASSVGTYSNQPQHF
>.|TRBJ1-1|.|TRBV7-3
TGTGCCAGCAGCTTAGAGAGGGTGGCAGCTTTCTTT
CASSLERVAAFF
>once|TRBJ2-1|.|TRBV19
TGTGCCAGTAAGGTTGGGTTGGCACCGGAGTGGGAGCAGTTCTTC
CASKVGLAPEWEQFF
>once|TRBJ1-1|TRBD1|TRBV5-1
TGCGCCAGCAGCTTGGCCGGGGGACAGACTGAAGCTTTCTTT
CASSLAGGQTEAFF
>.|TRBJ1-2|.|TRBV5-1
TGCGCCAGCAGTTTGGAAGGGGCCGACTATGGCTACACCTTC
CASSLEGADYGYTF
>.|TRBJ2-7|.|TRBV7-2
TGTGCCAACAGCTTAGGTCAGATAACCTACGAGCAGTACTTC
CANSLGQITYEQYF
>.|TRBJ1-3|.|TRBV29-1
TGCAGCGTTCTACAGGGAACATCTGGAAACACCATATATTTT
CSVLQGTSGNTIYF
>once|TRBJ1-5|.|TRBV24-1
TGTGCCACCCCCGGGGGTTGGAATCAGCCCCAGCATTTT
CATPGGWNQPQHF
>.|TRBJ1-1|.|TRBV2
TGTGCCAGCAGCCCAGGGGTGAACACTGAAGCTTTCTTT
CASSPGVNTEAFF
>.|TRBJ2-7|TRBD1|TRBV6-5
TGTGCCAGCACCGAGGACAGGGTTCGTCGGGAGCAGTACTTC
CASTEDRVRREQYF
>.|TRBJ1-1|.|TRBV5-6
TGTGCCAGCAGTCTAGGACTCGCTGAAGGTGAAGCTTTCTTT
CASSLGLAEGEAFF
>.|TRBJ2-1|TRBD1|TRBV7-3
TGTGCCAGCAGCCTCGACAGGGGGCTTGGCAATGAGCAGTTCTTC
CASSLDRGLGNEQFF
>.|TRBJ2-5|TRBD1|TRBV5-1
TGCGCCAGCAGCTTTTCACAGGGGGCTGGGGAGACCCAGTACTTC
CASSFSQGAGETQYF
>.|TRBJ2-3|.|TRBV4-3
TGCGCCAGCAGCCAAGATCTCCAGGGCCGCACAGATACGCAGTATTTT
CASSQDLQGRTDTQYF
>.|TRBJ1-2|.|TRBV20-1
TGCAGTGCTAGCCGGGGGTCAGGCTACACCTTC
CSASRGSGYTF
>.|TRBJ2-5|.|TRBV6-2/TRBV6-3
TGTGCCAGCAGTTACTACTTTAGTGATCGGACCCAGTACTTC
CASSYYFSDRTQYF
>.|TRBJ2-3|TRBD1|TRBV6-6
TGTGCCAGCAGACGATTGGGACAGAACACAGATACGCAGTATTTT
CASRRLGQNTDTQYF
>.|TRBJ2-7|TRBD2|TRBV6-5
TGTGCCAGCAGTCACCAAGCGGGGGGGTACTACGAGCAGTACTTC
CASSHQAGGYYEQYF
>.|TRBJ2-6|TRBD1|TRBV24-1
TGTGCCACCAGTGATTTCACAAGACAGGGGAACGGCTCTGGGGCCAACGTCCTGACTTTC
CATSDFTRQGNGSGANVLTF
>.|TRBJ1-2|.|TRBV29-1
TGCAGCGTTGAAGGCGCTGGGGCAGGGAACTATGGCTACACCTTC
CSVEGAGAGNYGYTF